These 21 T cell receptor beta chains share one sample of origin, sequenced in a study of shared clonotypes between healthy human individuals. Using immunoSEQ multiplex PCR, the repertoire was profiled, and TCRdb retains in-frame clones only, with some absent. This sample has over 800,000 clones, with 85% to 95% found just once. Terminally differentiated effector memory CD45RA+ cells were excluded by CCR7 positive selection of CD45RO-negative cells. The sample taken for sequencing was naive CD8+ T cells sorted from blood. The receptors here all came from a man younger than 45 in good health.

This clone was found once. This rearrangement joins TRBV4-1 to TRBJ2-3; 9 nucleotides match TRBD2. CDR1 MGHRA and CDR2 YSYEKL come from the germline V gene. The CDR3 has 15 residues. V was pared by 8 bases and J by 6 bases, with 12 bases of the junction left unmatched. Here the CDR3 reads CASAGLAGPRDTQYF. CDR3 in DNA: TGCGCCAGCGCAGGGCTAGCGGGACCCCGGGATACGCAGTATTTT.

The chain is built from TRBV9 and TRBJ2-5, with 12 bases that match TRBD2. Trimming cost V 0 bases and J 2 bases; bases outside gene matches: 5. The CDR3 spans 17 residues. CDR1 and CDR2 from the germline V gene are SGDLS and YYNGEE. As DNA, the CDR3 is TGTGCCAGCAGCGTAGGACTAGCGGGAGTTAAGCAAGAGACCCAGTACTTC. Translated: CASSVGLAGVKQETQYF.

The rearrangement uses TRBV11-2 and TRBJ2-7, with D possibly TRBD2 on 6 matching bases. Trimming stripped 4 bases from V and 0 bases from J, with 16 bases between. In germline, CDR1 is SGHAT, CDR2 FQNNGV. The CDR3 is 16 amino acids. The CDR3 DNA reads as TGTGCCAGCAGCTCGGGGTTAGCGGAGAGCTCCTACGAGCAGTACTTC. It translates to CASSSGLAESSYEQYF.

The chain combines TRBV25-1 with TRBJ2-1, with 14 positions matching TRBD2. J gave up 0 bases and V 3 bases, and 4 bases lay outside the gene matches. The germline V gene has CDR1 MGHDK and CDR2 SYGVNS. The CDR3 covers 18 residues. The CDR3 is CASSDGLAGGASYNEQFF. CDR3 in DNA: TGTGCCAGCAGTGATGGACTAGCGGGGGGAGCCTCCTACAATGAGCAGTTCTTC.

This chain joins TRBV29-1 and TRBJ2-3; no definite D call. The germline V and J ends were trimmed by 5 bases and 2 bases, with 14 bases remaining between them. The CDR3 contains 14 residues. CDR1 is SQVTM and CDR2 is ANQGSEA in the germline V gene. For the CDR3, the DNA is TGCAGCGTTTTAATGGTGTCCCTCACAGATACGCAGTATTTT. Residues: CSVLMVSLTDTQYF.

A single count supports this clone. In DNA, the CDR3 is TGTGCCAGCAGTGAAAGTGGGGGTGTCCCTAACTATGGCTACACCTTC. Its translation: CASSESGGVPNYGYTF. This sequence joins TRBV25-1 and TRBJ1-2; TRBD1 is a possible D gene (5 bases). The CDR3 contains 16 residues. V was cut by 2 bases and J by 0 bases, with 13 bases left in between. Germline CDR1 is MGHDK and CDR2 is SYGVNS.

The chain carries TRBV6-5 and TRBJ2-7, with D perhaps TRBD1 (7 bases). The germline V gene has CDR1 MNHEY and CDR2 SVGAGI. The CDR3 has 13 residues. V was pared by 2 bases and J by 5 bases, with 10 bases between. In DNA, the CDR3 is TGTGCCAGCAGTTACCAGGGGGGTAACGAGCAGTACTTC. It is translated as CASSYQGGNEQYF.

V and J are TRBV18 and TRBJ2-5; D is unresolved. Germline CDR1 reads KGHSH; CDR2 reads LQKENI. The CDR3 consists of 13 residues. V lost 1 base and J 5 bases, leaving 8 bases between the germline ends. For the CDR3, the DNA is TGTGCCAGCTCACCACGTTGGGTTGAGACCCAGTACTTC. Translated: CASSPRWVETQYF. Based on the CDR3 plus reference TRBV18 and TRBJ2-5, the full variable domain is NAGVMQNPRHLVRRRGQEARLRCSPMKGHSHVYWYRQLPEEGLKFMVYLQKENIIDESGMPKERFSAEFPKEGPSILRIQQVVRGDSAAYFCASSPRWVETQYFGPGTRLLVL.

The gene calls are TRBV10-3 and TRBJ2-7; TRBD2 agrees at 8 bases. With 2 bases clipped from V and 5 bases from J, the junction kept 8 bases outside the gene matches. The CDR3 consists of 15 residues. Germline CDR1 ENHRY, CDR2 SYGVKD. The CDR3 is CAISEREGPGDEQYF. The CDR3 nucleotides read TGTGCCATCAGTGAGCGGGAGGGCCCAGGGGACGAGCAGTACTTC.

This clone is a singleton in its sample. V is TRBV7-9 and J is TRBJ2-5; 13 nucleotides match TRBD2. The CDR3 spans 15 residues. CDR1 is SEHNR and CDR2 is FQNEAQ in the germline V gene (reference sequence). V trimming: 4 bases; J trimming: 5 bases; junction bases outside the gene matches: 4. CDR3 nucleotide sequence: TGTGCCAGCAGCTGGGGACTAGCGGGATGGGAGACCCAGTACTTC. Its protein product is CASSWGLAGWETQYF.

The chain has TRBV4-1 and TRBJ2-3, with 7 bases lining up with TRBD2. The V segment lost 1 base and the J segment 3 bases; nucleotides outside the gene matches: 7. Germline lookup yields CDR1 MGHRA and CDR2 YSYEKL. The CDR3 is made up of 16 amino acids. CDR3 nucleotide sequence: TGCGCCAGCAGCCAAGTCGCGGGAGTTGGTACAGATACGCAGTATTTT. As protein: CASSQVAGVGTDTQYF.

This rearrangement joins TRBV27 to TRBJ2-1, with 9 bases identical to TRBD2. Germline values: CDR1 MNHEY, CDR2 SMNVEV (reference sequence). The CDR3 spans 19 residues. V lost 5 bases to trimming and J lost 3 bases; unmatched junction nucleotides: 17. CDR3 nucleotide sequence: TGTGCCAGCAGTGAGGCCCGCCTTAGCGGGAGTGCTTACTACAATGAGCAGTTCTTC. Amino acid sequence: CASSEARLSGSAYYNEQFF.

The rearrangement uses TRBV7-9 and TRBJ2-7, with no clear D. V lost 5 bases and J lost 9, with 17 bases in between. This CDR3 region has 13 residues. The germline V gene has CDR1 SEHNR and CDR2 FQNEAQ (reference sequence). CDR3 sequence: CASSAAGWHGQYF. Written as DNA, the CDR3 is TGTGCCAGCAGCGCCGCAGGTTGGCACGGGCAGTACTTC.

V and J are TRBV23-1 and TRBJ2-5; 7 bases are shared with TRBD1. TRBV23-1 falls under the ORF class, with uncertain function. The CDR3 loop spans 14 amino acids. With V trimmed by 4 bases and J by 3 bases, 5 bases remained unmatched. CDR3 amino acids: CASSRQGQKETQYF. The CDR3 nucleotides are TGCGCCAGCAGTCGACAGGGTCAAAAAGAGACCCAGTACTTC.

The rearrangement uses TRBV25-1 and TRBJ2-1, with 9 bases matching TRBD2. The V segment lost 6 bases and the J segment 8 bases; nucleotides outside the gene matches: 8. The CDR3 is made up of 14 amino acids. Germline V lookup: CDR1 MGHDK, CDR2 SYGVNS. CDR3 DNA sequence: TGTGCCAGCAGAGATAGCGGGAGTATGCATGAGCAGTTCTTC. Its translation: CASRDSGSMHEQFF.

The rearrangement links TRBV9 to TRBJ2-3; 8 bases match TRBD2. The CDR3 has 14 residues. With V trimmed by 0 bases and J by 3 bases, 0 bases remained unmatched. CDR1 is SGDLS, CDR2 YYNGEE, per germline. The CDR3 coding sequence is TGTGCCAGCAGCGTAGGACTAGCGACAGATACGCAGTATTTT. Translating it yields CASSVGLATDTQYF.

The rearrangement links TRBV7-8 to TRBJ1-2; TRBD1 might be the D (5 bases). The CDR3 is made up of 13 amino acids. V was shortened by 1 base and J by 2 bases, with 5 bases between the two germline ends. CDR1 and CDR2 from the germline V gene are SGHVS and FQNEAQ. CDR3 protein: CASSLEGNYGYTF. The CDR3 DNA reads TGTGCCAGCAGCTTAGAGGGGAACTATGGCTACACCTTC. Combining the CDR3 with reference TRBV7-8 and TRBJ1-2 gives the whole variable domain GAGVSQSPRYKVAKRGQDVALRCDPISGHVSLFWYQQALGQGPEFLTYFQNEAQLDKSGLPSDRFFAERPEGSVSTLKIQRTQQEDSAVYLCASSLEGNYGYTFGSGTRLTVV.

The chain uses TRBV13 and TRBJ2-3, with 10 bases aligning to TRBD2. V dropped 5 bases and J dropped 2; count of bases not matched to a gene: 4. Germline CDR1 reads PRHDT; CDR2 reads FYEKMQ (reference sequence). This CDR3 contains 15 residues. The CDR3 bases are TGTGCCAGCAGCCATCTAGCGGGAGCCACAGATACGCAGTATTTT. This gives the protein CASSHLAGATDTQYF.

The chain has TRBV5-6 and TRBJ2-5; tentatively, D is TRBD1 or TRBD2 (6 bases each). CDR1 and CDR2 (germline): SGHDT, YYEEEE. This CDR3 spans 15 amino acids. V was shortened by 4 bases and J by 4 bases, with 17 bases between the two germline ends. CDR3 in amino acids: CASSQVGGSPETQYF. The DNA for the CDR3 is TGTGCCAGCAGCCAGGTCGGGGGCAGTCCAGAGACCCAGTACTTC.

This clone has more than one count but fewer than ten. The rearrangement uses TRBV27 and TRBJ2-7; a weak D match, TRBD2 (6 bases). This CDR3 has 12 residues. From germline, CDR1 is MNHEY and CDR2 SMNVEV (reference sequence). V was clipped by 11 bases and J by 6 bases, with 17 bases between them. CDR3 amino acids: CASRGLTGEQYF. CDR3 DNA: TGTGCCTCCCGGGGACTTACGGGCGAGCAGTACTTC.

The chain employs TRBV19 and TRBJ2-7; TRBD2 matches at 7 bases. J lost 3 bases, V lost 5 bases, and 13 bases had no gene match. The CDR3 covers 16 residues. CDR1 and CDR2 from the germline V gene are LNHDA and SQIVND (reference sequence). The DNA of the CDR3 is TGTGCCAGTAGTGCCGTGGTTGCGGGAGCGGGCTACGAGCAGTACTTC. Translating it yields CASSAVVAGAGYEQYF. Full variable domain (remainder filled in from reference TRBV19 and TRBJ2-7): DGGITQSPKYLFRKEGQNVTLSCEQNLNHDAMYWYRQDPGQGLRLIYYSQIVNDFQKGDIAEGYSVSREKKESFPLTVTSAQKNPTAFYLCASSAVVAGAGYEQYFGPGTRLTVT.